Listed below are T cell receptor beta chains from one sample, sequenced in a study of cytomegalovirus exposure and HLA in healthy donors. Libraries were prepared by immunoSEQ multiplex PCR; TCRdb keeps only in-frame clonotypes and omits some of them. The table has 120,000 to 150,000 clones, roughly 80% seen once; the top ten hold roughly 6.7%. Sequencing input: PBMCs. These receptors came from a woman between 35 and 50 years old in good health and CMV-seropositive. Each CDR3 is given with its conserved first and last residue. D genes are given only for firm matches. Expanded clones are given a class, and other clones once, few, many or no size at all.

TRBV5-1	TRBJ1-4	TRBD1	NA	TGCGCCAGCAGATCGGGACAGGGGGCCCCTAATGAAAAACTGTTTTTT	CASRSGQGAPNEKLFF
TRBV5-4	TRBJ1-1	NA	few	TGTGCCAGCAGCTTAATAGGCAAGGTGTGGAGCACTGAAGCTTTCTTT	CASSLIGKVWSTEAFF
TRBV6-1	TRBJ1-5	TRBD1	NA	TGTGCCAGCAGTGCCACAGGGGGCCTGGGCAATCAGCCCCAGCATTTT	CASSATGGLGNQPQHF
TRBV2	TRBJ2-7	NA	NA	TGTGCCAGCATTAGAACAGGGTGGGGCGAGCAGTACTTC	CASIRTGWGEQYF
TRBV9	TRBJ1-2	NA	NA	TGTGCCAGCAGCGCATCCGGGAGGAATAACTATGGCTACACCTTC	CASSASGRNNYGYTF
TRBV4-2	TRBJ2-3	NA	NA	TGTGCCAGCAGCCCACGAGTTACGGACCCGCGGGCGACAGATACGCAGTATTTT	CASSPRVTDPRATDTQYF
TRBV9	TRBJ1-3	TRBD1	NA	TGTGCCAGCAGCCCCCCGACAGGGTCCACCTCTGGAAACACCATATATTTT	CASSPPTGSTSGNTIYF
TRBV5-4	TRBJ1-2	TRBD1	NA	TGTGCCAGCAGTTTGACAGGGGGCGTCGATGGCTACACCTTC	CASSLTGGVDGYTF
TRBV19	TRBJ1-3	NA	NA	TGTGCCAGTAGTAACGGGACTCCTGGAAACACCATATATTTT	CASSNGTPGNTIYF
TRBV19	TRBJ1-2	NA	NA	TGTGCCAGTAGTATTTCGGGATTCGGCGGCTACACCTTC	CASSISGFGGYTF
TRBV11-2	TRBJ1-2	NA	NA	TGTGCCAGCAGCTTAGGCCCCGGACTTTATGACCATGGCTACACCTTC	CASSLGPGLYDHGYTF
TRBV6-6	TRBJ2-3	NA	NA	TGTGCCAGCTCCACACAGGGGGGGGTTGGTACAGATACGCAGTATTTT	CASSTQGGVGTDTQYF
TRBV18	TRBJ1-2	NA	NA	TGTGCCAGCTCACCCCCTATTTCGCAAGGCGGTGAAGGCTACACCTTC	CASSPPISQGGEGYTF
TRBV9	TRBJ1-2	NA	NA	TGTGCCAGTTCCAACGGTCTGAATACAGCTAACTATGGCTACACCTTC	CASSNGLNTANYGYTF
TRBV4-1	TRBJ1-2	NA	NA	TGCGCCAGCAGCCAAGATCTGGTGGCGGGAGGCTACACCTTC	CASSQDLVAGGYTF
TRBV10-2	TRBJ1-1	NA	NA	TGCGCCAGCAGTGAGGGGCGGGACACTGAAGCTTTCTTT	CASSEGRDTEAFF
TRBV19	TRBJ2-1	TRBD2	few	TGTGCCAGTAGTATAGCCCCCGGGACTAGCGGGGGGCCGATATACAATGAGCAGTTCTTC	CASSIAPGTSGGPIYNEQFF
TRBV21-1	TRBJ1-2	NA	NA	TGTGCCAGCAGCAAAAGACAGGGCTCACGAGGCTACACCTTC	CASSKRQGSRGYTF
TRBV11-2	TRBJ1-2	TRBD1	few	TGTGCCAGCAGCATAGACAGGGGAACTTTCTATGGCTACACCTTC	CASSIDRGTFYGYTF
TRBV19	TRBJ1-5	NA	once	TGTGCCAGTAGTGGAGGTGGCAATCAGCCCCAGCATTTT	CASSGGGNQPQHF
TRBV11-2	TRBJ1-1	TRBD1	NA	TGTGCCAGCAGCCCCCGGACAGGGCTTTACACTGAAGCTTTCTTT	CASSPRTGLYTEAFF
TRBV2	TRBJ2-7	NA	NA	TGTGCCAGCAGTGTTGGAGGATACACCTACGAGCAGTACTTC	CASSVGGYTYEQYF
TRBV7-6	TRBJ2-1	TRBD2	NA	TGTGCCAGCAGCCTCATATTAGCGGGGGGATACAATGAGCAGTTCTTC	CASSLILAGGYNEQFF
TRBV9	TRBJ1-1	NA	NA	TGTGCCAGCAGCGTTACCGGGACAAGGAACACTGAAGCTTTCTTT	CASSVTGTRNTEAFF
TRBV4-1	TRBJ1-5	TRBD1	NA	TGCGCCAGCAGCCAAGCCCCTCCAGGGGGTGGTCAGCCCCAGCATTTT	CASSQAPPGGGQPQHF
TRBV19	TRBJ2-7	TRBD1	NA	TGTGCCAGTACGGGACAGAGCTCCTACGAGCAGTACTTC	CASTGQSSYEQYF
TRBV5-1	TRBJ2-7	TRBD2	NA	TGCGCCAGCAGCCATACCGAGCGGGGGGTTTTCGAGCAGTACTTC	CASSHTERGVFEQYF
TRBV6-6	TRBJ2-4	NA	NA	TGTGCCAGCAGTCCCGGGTCGTCAAACATTCAGTACTTC	CASSPGSSNIQYF
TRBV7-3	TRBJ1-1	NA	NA	TGTGCCAGCAGCCCTGGGGCCACGGGTACTGAAGCTTTCTTT	CASSPGATGTEAFF
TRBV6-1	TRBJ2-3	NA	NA	TGTGCCAGCAGGGGAGGACAGGACACAGATACGCAGTATTTT	CASRGGQDTDTQYF
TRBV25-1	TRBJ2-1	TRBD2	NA	TGTGCCAGCACCCCTCCGATCCGAGCGGGGGCGTCTTACAATGAGCAGTTCTTC	CASTPPIRAGASYNEQFF
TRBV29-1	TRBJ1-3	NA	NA	TGCAGCGCCTCAGGAACTGGAAACACCATATATTTT	CSASGTGNTIYF
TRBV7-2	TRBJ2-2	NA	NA	TGTGCCAGCAGCTTAGTTCGGTGGGCCGGCACCGGGGAGCTGTTTTTT	CASSLVRWAGTGELFF
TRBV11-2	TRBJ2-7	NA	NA	TGTGCCAGCAGCTTAGGCCCTCTCGCAGGGATAAGGGACGAGCAGTACTTC	CASSLGPLAGIRDEQYF
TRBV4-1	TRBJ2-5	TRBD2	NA	TGCGCCAGCAGCGCGGGACTAGCGGGGGAACGAGAGACCCAGTACTTC	CASSAGLAGERETQYF
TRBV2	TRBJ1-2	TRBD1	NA	TGTGCCAGCCGAGGGGGCGGCTATGGCTACACCTTC	CASRGGGYGYTF
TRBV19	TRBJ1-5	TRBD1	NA	TGTGCCAGTAGTGTGGGACAGGGGATTCGCAATCAGCCCCAGCATTTT	CASSVGQGIRNQPQHF
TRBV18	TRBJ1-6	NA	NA	TGTGCCAGCTCACCACCAAACAGTTCACCCCTCCACTTT	CASSPPNSSPLHF
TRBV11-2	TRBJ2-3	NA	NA	TGTGCCAGCAGCGCCCCCCGCGGCAAAAGCACAGATACGCAGTATTTT	CASSAPRGKSTDTQYF
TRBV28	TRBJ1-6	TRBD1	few	TGTGCCAGCAGTCGGACAGGCGATTCACCCCTCCACTTT	CASSRTGDSPLHF
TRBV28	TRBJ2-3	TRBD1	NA	TGTGCCAGCAGTTTTGGGACAGGGGTCTTTAGCACAGATACGCAGTATTTT	CASSFGTGVFSTDTQYF
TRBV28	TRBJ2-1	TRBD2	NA	TGTGCCAGCAAGTCGGGCGGGGGTTACAATGAGCAGTTCTTC	CASKSGGGYNEQFF
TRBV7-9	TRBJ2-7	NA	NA	TGTTCCAGCATACCCGGAGTACCCCACTCCTACGAGCAGTACTTC	CSSIPGVPHSYEQYF
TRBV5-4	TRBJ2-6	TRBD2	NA	TGTGCCAGCAGCGGGGGGGGGTTTGCTGGGGCCAACGTCCTGACTTTC	CASSGGGFAGANVLTF
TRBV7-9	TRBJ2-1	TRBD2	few	TGTGCCAGCAGCCCCCGGGGCGGGAGCTCCTACAATGAGCAGTTCTTC	CASSPRGGSSYNEQFF
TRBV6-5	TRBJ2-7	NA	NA	TGTGCCAGCAGTTACTCGTTGCAGGGGGGCTACGAGCAGTACTTC	CASSYSLQGGYEQYF
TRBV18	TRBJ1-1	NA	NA	TGTGCCAGCTCCTTAACACCGAACACTGAAGCTTTCTTT	CASSLTPNTEAFF